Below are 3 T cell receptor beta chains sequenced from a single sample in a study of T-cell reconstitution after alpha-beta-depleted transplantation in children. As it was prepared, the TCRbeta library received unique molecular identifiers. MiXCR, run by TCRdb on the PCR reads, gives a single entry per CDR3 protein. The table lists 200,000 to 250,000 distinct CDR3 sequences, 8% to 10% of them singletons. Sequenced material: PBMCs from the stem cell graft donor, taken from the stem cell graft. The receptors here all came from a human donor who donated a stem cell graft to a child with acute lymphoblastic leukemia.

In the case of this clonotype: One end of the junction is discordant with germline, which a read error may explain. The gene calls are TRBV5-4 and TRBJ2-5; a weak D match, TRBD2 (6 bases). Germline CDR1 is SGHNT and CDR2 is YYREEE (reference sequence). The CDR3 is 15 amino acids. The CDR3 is CAGSLLRDLQETQYF. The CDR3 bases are TGTGCCGGCAGCCTACTCCGGGACTTACAAGAGACCCAGTACTTC.

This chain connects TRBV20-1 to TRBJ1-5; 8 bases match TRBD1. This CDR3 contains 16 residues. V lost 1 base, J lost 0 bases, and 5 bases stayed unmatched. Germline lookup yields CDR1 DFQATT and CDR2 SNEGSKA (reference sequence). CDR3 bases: TGCAGTGCTAGAGCCTGGACAGGGCCTAGCAATCAGCCCCAGCATTTT. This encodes CSARAWTGPSNQPQHF.

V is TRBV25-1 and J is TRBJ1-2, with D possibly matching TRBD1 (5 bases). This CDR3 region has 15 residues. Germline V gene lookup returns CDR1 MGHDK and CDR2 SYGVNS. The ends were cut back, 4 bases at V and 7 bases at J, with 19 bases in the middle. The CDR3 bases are TGTGCCAGCAGTGCAAAGGTGGAAGGGGTTATTGGCTACACCTTC. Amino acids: CASSAKVEGVIGYTF.